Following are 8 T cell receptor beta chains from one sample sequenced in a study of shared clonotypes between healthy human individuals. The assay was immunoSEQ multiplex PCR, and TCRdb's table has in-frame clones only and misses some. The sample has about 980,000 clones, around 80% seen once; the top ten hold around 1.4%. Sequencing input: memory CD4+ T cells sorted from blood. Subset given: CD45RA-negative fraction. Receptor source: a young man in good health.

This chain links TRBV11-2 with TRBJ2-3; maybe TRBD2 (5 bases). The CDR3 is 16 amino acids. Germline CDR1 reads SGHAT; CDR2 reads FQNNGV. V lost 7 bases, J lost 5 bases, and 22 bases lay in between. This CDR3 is CASIARPGSGKDTQYF. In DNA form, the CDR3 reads TGTGCCAGCATCGCTCGACCGGGCTCGGGAAAAGATACGCAGTATTTT. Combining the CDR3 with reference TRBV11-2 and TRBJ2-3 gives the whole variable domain EAGVAQSPRYKIIEKRQSVAFWCNPISGHATLYWYQQILGQGPKLLIQFQNNGVVDDSQLPKDRFSAERLKGVDSTLKIQPAKLEDSAVYLCASIARPGSGKDTQYFGPGTRLTVL.

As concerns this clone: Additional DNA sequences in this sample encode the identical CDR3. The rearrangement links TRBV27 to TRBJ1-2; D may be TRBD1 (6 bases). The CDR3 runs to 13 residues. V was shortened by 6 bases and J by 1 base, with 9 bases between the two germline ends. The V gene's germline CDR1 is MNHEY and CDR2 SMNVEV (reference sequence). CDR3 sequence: CASSSRGNYGYTF. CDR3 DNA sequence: TGTGCCAGCAGCTCCAGGGGTAACTATGGCTACACCTTC.

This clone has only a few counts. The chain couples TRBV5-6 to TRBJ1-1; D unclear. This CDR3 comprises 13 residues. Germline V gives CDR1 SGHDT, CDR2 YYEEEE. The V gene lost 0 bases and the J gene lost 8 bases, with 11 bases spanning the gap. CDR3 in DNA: TGTGCCAGCAGCTTGGATTCGGCAGGCGAAGCTTTCTTT. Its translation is CASSLDSAGEAFF.

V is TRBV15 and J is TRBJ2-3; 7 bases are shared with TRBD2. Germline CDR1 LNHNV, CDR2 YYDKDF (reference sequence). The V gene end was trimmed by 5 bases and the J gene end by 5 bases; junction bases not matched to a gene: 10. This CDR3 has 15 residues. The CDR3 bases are TGTGCCACCAGCCCCCGGCGGGAGCGGCAAGATACGCAGTATTTT. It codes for CATSPRRERQDTQYF.

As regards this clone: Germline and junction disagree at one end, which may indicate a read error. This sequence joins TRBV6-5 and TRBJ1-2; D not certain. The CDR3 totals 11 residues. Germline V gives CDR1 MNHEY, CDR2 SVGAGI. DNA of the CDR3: TGTGCCACCAGTTTTGGGTATGGCTACACCTTC. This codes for CATSFGYGYTF.

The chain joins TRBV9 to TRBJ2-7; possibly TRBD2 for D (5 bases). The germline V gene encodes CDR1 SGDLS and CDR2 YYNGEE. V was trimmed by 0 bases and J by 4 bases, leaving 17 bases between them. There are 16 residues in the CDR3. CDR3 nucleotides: TGTGCCAGCAGCGTAGAAGACGGCGCGAGGAGGTACGAGCAGTACTTC. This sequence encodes CASSVEDGARRYEQYF. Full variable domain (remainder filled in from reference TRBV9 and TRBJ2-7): DSGVTQTPKHLITATGQRVTLRCSPRSGDLSVYWYQQSLDQGLQFLIQYYNGEERAKGNILERFSAQQFPDLHSELNLSSLELGDSALYFCASSVEDGARRYEQYFGPGTRLTVT.

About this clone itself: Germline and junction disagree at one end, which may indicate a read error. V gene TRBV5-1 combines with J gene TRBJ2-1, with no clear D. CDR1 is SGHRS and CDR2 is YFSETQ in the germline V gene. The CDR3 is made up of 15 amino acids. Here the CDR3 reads CASSLGPIGPNQQFF. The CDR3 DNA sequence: TGCGCCAGCAGCTTGGGACCTATCGGACCCAATCAGCAGTTCTTC.

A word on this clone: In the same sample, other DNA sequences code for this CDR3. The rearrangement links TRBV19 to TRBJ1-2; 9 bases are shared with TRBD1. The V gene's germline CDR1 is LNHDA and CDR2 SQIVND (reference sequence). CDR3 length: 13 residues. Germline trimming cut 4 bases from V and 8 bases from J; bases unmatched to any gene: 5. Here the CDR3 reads CASSTGQGYGYTF. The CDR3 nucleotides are TGTGCCAGTAGTACCGGACAGGGGTACGGCTACACCTTC.